The source of this TCR beta chain is a study of blood T cell repertoires in COVID-19 (TCRdb year 2020). Turning to the overall study: Samples from collaborators originated in the United States, Italy and Spain and spanned both the acute and convalescent phases of COVID-19. Where HLA class I and class II types were available, the types were taken from metadata supplied by the sample provider, not from assay-based typing. The samples were drawn from the first 160 participants of the ongoing ImmuneRACE study and from 1,254 subjects provided by 6 global collaborators. The prospective study material was composed of cDNA or gDNA derived from T cells, B-cell-depleted T cells, or PBMCs. The dataset comprised deeply sampled blood TCRbeta repertoires from subjects exposed to, actively infected with, or recovered from COVID-19. The sample metadata nearly always contained a de-identified subject ID, COVID-19 status, age in years and sex. The repertoires were released in a freely available public database intended as a resource for research on the immune response to SARS-CoV-2.

The CDR3 measures 15 amino acids from cysteine to phenylalanine. CDR3 DNA only is kept here, 45 bases in frame from base 1. V lost 4 bases and J lost 10 bases, and the count of bases not matched to a germline gene is 6. CDR1 and CDR2 are read off the germline V gene as MRHNA and SNTAGT. TCRbeta CDR3 regions were amplified from genomic DNA by means of the immunoSEQ Assay, a bias-controlled multiplex PCR. The original pipeline was this. The number of nucleated cells in each sample was estimated by amplification of reference gene primers within the assay. To quantify the absolute abundance of each unique TCRbeta CDR3 rearrangement, sequence reads were collapsed and filtered. For each sample, productive Simpson clonality was calculated as the square root of Simpson's diversity index across productive rearrangements. TCRdb retrieved this table from immuneACCESS and kept in-frame rearrangements only. Not all clones are present; in checked studies, unresolved V genes account for under half, and no reason is known for the remainder. The D gene and trimming were derived from the DNA, and the V and J assignments and clone size from that table. The sample table shows 140,000 or so clones, and over 80% are seen once. The leading ten clones occupy about 11% of the sample.

Points the paper makes about the study in general: How much clinical and demographic metadata was included differed by source and by participant, and the metadata was provided uncurated.

Comment on this clone: Which antigen it targets is not known. Within one base of it there is no much larger clone, and no base qualities were kept.

The collaborating institutions used their own protocols to collect whole blood in K2EDTA tubes. Collaborator samples were shipped for TCRbeta analysis as frozen whole blood, isolated PBMCs, or DNA extracted from either sample type. The sample consisted of peripheral blood. The source is a man aged 60 to 75 with active or convalescent COVID-19. The chain is encoded by TRBV6-4 joined to TRBJ2-1, with 14 bases in between that match TRBD2. The encoded CDR3 is CASSVGLAGGNEQFF. The sequenced DNA: TGTGCCAGCAGTGTCGGACTAGCGGGAGGTAACGAGCAGTTCTTC.